Presented here are 19 T cell receptor beta chains from one specimen sequenced in a study of identical twins. TCRdb fed the 5' RACE reads into MiXCR, producing one record per CDR3 protein. The table shows a few hundred thousand distinct CDR3 sequences, with roughly 9% occurring only once. The same data also went into a second study, on yellow fever vaccine responses in identical twins.

Sample: CD8+ T cells sorted from blood. The receptors were sampled from a woman between 18 and 30 years old in good health.

At least ten counts were recorded for this clonotype. The rearrangement joins TRBV6-2 or TRBV6-3 to TRBJ2-3; weak D call: TRBD2 (6 bases). This CDR3 is built from 15 residues. Trimming took off 2 bases at V and 5 bases at J, with 14 bases between the two ends. Germline-derived CDR1 and CDR2 are MNHEY and SVGEGT. For the CDR3, the DNA is TGTGCCAGCAGTTACGGAGATAGCGGAGGAGATACGCAGTATTTT. Amino acid sequence: CASSYGDSGGDTQYF.

This chain uses TRBV4-3 with TRBJ2-7, with D maybe TRBD1 (5 bases). CDR1 LGHNA and CDR2 YSLEER come from the germline V gene. V was trimmed by 0 bases and J by 2 bases, leaving 11 bases between them. The CDR3 covers 15 residues. The CDR3 loop reads CASSQDLYRTYEQYF. DNA of the CDR3: TGCGCCAGCAGCCAAGATCTGTACAGGACCTACGAGCAGTACTTC.

The V gene is TRBV12-3 or TRBV12-4, the J gene TRBJ1-6; a possible D gene is TRBD1 (6 bases). Deletions cut 2 bases from V and 7 bases from J, with 15 bases between. The CDR3 is 16 residues long. This CDR3 reads CASSLSSGARNSPLHF. The CDR3 region has the DNA TGTGCCAGCAGTTTAAGTTCGGGGGCGCGGAATTCACCCCTCCACTTT.

This clonotype was counted a few times. The chain employs TRBV29-1 and TRBJ2-7; no firm D call. Between the trimmed V and J ends, which lost 0 bases and 0 bases, there was a span of 12 bases. Germline V lookup: CDR1 SQVTM, CDR2 ANQGSEA. The CDR3 contains 15 residues. The CDR3 protein is CSVEDMATDSYEQYF. In DNA, the CDR3 is TGCAGCGTTGAAGATATGGCAACGGACTCCTACGAGCAGTACTTC.

This clonotype was seen many times. The chain employs TRBV29-1 and TRBJ2-7, with D hard to call. The V gene lost 7 bases and the J gene lost 3 bases, with 13 bases spanning the gap. Germline CDR1 is SQVTM and CDR2 is ANQGSEA. This CDR3 contains 12 residues. CDR3 protein: CSAVDAFYEQYF. The CDR3 DNA sequence: TGCAGCGCCGTAGACGCGTTCTACGAGCAGTACTTC.

The V gene is TRBV28, the J gene TRBJ1-2; D might be TRBD1 (5 bases). The V end lost 11 bases, the J end lost 0 bases, and 16 bases lay between the germline ends. Germline V gene sequence: CDR1 MDHEN, CDR2 SYDVKM. This CDR3 has 14 residues. CDR3 sequence: CASNPTGANYGYTF. In nucleotides, the CDR3 is TGTGCCTCTAACCCTACAGGAGCTAACTATGGCTACACCTTC.

As DNA, the CDR3 is TGTGCCAGCAGCTTAGCGACCGGACACTCAAGGCATAGCTCCTACAATGAGCAGTTCTTC. This codes for CASSLATGHSRHSSYNEQFF. The chain combines TRBV11-1 with TRBJ2-1, with D tentatively TRBD1 (5 bases). The CDR3 is 20 residues long. Germline assignment: CDR1 SGHAT and CDR2 FQDESV (reference sequence). With 0 bases removed from V and 0 bases from J, the gap between germline ends came to 21 bases.

This chain uses TRBV6-2 or TRBV6-3 with TRBJ2-7; D might be TRBD1 or TRBD2, each matching 5 bases. The germline V gene has CDR1 MNHEY and CDR2 SVGEGT. This CDR3 spans 16 amino acids. With 4 bases removed from V and 2 bases from J, the gap between germline ends came to 18 bases. CDR3 DNA sequence: TGTGCCAGCAGTTCCCTTGGGGGATTTACCGCCTACGAGCAGTACTTC. Translation: CASSSLGGFTAYEQYF.

This clonotype was counted many times. The chain has TRBV20-1 and TRBJ2-7; perhaps TRBD2 as D (6 bases). The CDR3 has 14 amino acids. The V and J ends lost 1 base and 1 base respectively, with 11 bases between them. Germline loops: CDR1 DFQATT, CDR2 SNEGSKA (reference sequence). CDR3 nucleotides: TGCAGTGCTAGAGTTCGGGGGAGTTCCTACGAGCAGTACTTC. The encoded protein is CSARVRGSSYEQYF.

This clonotype was seen many times. This chain uses TRBV4-1 with TRBJ2-1; 11 positions match TRBD2. Germline V lookup: CDR1 MGHRA, CDR2 YSYEKL. The CDR3 covers 16 residues. Trimming cost V 4 bases and J 7 bases; bases outside gene matches: 9. For the CDR3, the DNA is TGCGCCAGCAGCCTAGTAGCGGGAGGGCCTGGAAATGAGCAGTTCTTC. This codes for CASSLVAGGPGNEQFF.

This clonotype has at least ten counts. The rearrangement links TRBV6-2 or TRBV6-3 to TRBJ1-1; unclear D gene. CDR3 size: 13 residues. The germline CDR1 and CDR2 sequences are MNHEY and SVGEGT. Between the trimmed V and J ends, which lost 7 bases and 1 base, there was a span of 10 bases. Here the CDR3 reads CASTPNPNTEAFF. CDR3 coding DNA: TGTGCCAGCACCCCCAATCCGAACACTGAAGCTTTCTTT.

This clonotype was seen ten or more times. The chain joins TRBV7-3 to TRBJ2-1; D remains ambiguous. Trimming left V 1 base short and J 8 bases short, with 9 bases between. The CDR3 is 13 amino acids. Germline V lookup: CDR1 SGHTA, CDR2 FQGTGA. The CDR3 DNA is TGTGCCAGCAGCTTAAGTGCGGATCATGAGCAGTTCTTC. This translates into CASSLSADHEQFF.

The chain has TRBV29-1 and TRBJ2-7, with TRBD1 matching 9 bases. The V and J ends lost 6 bases and 4 bases, in that order; junction bases with no gene match: 7. CDR1 is SQVTM and CDR2 is ANQGSEA in the germline V gene. CDR3 size: 13 residues. The CDR3 sequence: CSVRGTGIYEQYF. DNA of the CDR3: TGCAGCGTCCGTGGGACAGGGATATACGAGCAGTACTTC.

Ten or more counts support this clonotype. V and J are TRBV4-3 and TRBJ2-7; D gene unclear. This CDR3 region has 13 residues. V lost 4 bases and J 4 bases, leaving 11 bases between the germline ends. Looked up from germline, CDR1 is LGHNA and CDR2 is YSLEER. The CDR3 DNA reads TGCGCCAGCAGCCCTTGGTTGGATTACGAGCAGTACTTC. Protein product: CASSPWLDYEQYF.

A word on this clonotype: Its ends do not fully match the called genes, so a read error is possible. The chain combines TRBV14 with TRBJ2-1; 11 positions match TRBD2. CDR1 and CDR2 (germline): SGHDN, FVKESK. This CDR3 comprises 16 residues. Here the CDR3 reads CASSRELAGAVNELFF. Written as DNA, the CDR3 is TGTGCCAGCAGCCGCGAACTAGCGGGAGCGGTGAATGAGCTGTTCTTC.

This chain connects TRBV7-8 to TRBJ2-7; D unclear. The V end was cut by 5 bases, the J end by 0 bases, with 11 bases between. The CDR3 contains 14 residues. CDR1 is SGHVS and CDR2 is FQNEAQ in the germline V gene. The CDR3 region has the DNA TGTGCCAGCAGCAGCTACGGACCCTCCTACGAGCAGTACTTC. Translated: CASSSYGPSYEQYF.

J is TRBJ2-7 and V is TRBV27; D gene uncertain. In germline, CDR1 is MNHEY, CDR2 SMNVEV (reference sequence). Trimming removed 2 bases at V and 6 bases at J, with 17 bases between. This CDR3 has 15 amino acids. The DNA of the CDR3 is TGTGCCAGCAGTTTAGGTACAGCGCCGAGATCCGAGCAGTACTTC. Translation gives CASSLGTAPRSEQYF.

There are a few counts of this clonotype. The rearrangement uses TRBV9 and TRBJ2-7; 10 bases map to TRBD2. The CDR3 runs 15 residues. The junction had 3 bases not matched to a gene; V was cut back by 0 bases and J by 3 bases. Germline V CDR1 and CDR2: SGDLS, YYNGEE. CDR3 region: CASSVGGTSVYEQYF. The CDR3 DNA reads as TGTGCCAGCAGCGTAGGAGGGACTAGCGTCTACGAGCAGTACTTC.

Many counts were recorded for this clonotype. The genes are TRBV5-1 and TRBJ2-7; 8 nucleotides line up with TRBD1. The germline CDR1 and CDR2 sequences are SGHRS and YFSETQ. V was pared by 0 bases and J by 1 base, with 6 bases of the junction left unmatched. The CDR3 has 16 residues. This chain's CDR3 is CASSLVGTGVSYEQYF. The CDR3 bases are TGCGCCAGCAGCTTGGTAGGGACAGGTGTTTCCTACGAGCAGTACTTC.